The T cell receptor beta chain under discussion was sequenced for a study of identical twins. Regarding the study as a whole: There were fewer insertions in abundant cord blood beta clonotypes, but memory repertoires showed no such pattern.

CDR1 and CDR2 from the germline V gene are SGHVS and FNYEAQ. The V gene lost 3 bases and the J gene lost 4 bases, with 13 bases spanning the gap. The CDR3 loop spans 14 amino acids. MiXCR, run by TCRdb on the 5' RACE reads, gives a single entry per CDR3 protein. In the table there are around 370,000 distinct CDR3 sequences, about 9% of which are singletons. This clonotype was seen a few times. The antigen is unknown. V and J are TRBV7-6 and TRBJ2-7; D call uncertain. This sequence was found in a woman aged 50 to 60 in good health. Sequenced input: naive T cells sorted from blood. CDR3 sequence (DNA): TGTGCCAGCAGCTTTCGGCCTGAACTTTACGAGCAGTACTTC. It is translated as CASSFRPELYEQYF.